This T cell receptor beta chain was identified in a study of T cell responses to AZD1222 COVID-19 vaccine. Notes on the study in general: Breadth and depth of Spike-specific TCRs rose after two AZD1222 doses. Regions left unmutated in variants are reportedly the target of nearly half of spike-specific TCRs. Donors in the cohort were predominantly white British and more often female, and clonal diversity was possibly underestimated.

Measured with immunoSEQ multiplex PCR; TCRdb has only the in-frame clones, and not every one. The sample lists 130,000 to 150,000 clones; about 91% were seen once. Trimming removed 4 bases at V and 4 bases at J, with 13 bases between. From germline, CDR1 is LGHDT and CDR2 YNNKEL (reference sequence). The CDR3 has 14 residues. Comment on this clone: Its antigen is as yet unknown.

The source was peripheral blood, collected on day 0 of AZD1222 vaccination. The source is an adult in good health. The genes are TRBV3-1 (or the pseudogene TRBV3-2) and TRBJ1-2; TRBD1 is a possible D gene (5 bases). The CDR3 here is CASSPRQFFYGYTF. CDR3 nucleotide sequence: TGTGCCAGCAGCCCCCGACAGTTCTTCTATGGCTACACCTTC.